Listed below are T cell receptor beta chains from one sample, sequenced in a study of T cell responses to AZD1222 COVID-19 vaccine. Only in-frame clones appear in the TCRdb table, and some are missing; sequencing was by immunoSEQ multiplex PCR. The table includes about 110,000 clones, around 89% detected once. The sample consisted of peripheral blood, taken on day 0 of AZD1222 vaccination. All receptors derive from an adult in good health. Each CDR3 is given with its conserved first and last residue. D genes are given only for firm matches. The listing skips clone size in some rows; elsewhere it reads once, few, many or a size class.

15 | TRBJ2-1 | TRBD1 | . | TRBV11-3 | CASSLGQGPYNEQFF | TGTGCCAGCAGCCTGGGACAGGGCCCTTACAATGAGCAGTTCTTC
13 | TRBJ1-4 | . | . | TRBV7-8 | CASSGGPNEKLFF | TGTGCCAGCAGCGGAGGTCCCAATGAAAAACTGTTTTTT
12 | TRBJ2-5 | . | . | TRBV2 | CASNKEGEAQYF | TGTGCCAGCAATAAGGAAGGAGAGGCCCAGTACTTC
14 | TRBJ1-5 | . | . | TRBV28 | CASRGTLSNQPQHF | TGTGCCAGCAGGGGGACACTAAGTAATCAGCCCCAGCATTTT
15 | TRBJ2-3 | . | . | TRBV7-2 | CASSGGWGGTDTQYF | TGTGCCAGCAGCGGAGGATGGGGCGGCACAGATACGCAGTATTTT
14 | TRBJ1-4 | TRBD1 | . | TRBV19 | CASSTTGVDEKLFF | TGTGCCAGTAGTACCACAGGGGTAGATGAAAAACTGTTTTTT
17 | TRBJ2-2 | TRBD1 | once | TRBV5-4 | CASSPRQGRRKAGELFF | TGTGCCAGCAGCCCTCGACAGGGGCGGAGAAAGGCCGGGGAGCTGTTTTTT
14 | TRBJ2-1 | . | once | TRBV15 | CATSQRHSAGEQFF | TGTGCCACCAGCCAACGCCATAGCGCGGGTGAGCAGTTCTTC
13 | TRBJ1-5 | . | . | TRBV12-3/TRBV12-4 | CASSLGQGKPQHF | TGTGCCAGCAGTTTGGGGCAGGGTAAGCCCCAGCATTTT
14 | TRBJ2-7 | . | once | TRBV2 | CASSDSGSLDEQYF | TGTGCCAGCAGTGATTCCGGGAGTCTCGACGAGCAGTACTTC
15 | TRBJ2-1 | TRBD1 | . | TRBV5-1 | CASSPDGTVYNEQFF | TGCGCCAGCAGCCCGGACGGGACAGTCTACAATGAGCAGTTCTTC
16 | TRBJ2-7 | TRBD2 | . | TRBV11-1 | CASSLNLAASSYEQYF | TGTGCCAGCAGCCTGAACCTAGCGGCTAGCTCCTACGAGCAGTACTTC
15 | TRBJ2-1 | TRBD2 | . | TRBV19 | CASKEGSSGRNEQFF | TGTGCCAGTAAAGAGGGGTCTAGCGGGAGGAATGAGCAGTTCTTC
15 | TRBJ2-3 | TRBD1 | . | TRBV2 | CASSEVGTEGDTQYF | TGTGCCAGCAGTGAAGTCGGGACAGAGGGAGATACGCAGTATTTT
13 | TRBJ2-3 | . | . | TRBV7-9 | CASSPPSTDTQYF | TGTGCCAGCAGTCCCCCTAGCACAGATACGCAGTATTTT
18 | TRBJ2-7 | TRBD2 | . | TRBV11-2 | CASSLGIWGSGSSYEQYF | TGTGCCAGCAGCTTAGGGATCTGGGGTAGCGGGAGCTCCTACGAGCAGTACTTC
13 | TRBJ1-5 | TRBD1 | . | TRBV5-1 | CASSPDRDQPQHF | TGCGCCAGCAGCCCGGACAGGGATCAGCCCCAGCATTTT
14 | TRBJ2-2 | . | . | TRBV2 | CASSGGANTGELFF | TGTGCCAGCAGTGGGGGGGCGAACACCGGGGAGCTGTTTTTT
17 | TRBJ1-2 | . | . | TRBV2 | CASSEPGLVGGNYGYTF | TGTGCCAGCAGTGAACCGGGGCTGGTTGGGGGCAACTATGGCTACACCTTC
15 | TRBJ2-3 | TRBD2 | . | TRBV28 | CASSVAGGYTDTQYF | TGTGCCAGCAGCGTAGCGGGAGGGTACACAGATACGCAGTATTTT
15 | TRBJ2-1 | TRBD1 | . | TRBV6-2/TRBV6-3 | CASSVGQPGYNEQFF | TGTGCCAGCAGTGTGGGACAGCCCGGTTACAATGAGCAGTTCTTC
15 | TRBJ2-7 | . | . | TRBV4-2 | CASSQDGKGINEQYF | TGTGCCAGCAGCCAAGATGGCAAAGGGATCAACGAGCAGTACTTC
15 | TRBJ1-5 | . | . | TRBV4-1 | CASSQEGSAGVPQHF | TGCGCCAGCAGCCAAGAAGGGTCGGCAGGGGTGCCCCAGCATTTT
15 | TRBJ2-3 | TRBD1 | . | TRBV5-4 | CASSFGTASTDTQYF | TGTGCCAGCAGCTTTGGGACAGCTAGCACAGATACGCAGTATTTT
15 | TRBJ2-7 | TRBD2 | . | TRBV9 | CASSVGLAGDREQYF | TGTGCCAGCAGCGTAGGGCTAGCGGGAGATCGTGAGCAGTACTTC
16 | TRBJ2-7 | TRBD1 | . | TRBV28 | CASSSTAGTGFFEQYF | TGTGCCAGCAGTTCGACGGCCGGGACAGGGTTTTTCGAGCAGTACTTC
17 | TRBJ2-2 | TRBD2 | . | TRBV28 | CASSLPRLAANTGELFF | TGTGCCAGCAGTCTCCCGCGACTAGCGGCGAACACCGGGGAGCTGTTTTTT
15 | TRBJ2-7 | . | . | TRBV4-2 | CASSQVRSGSYEQYF | TGTGCCAGCAGCCAAGTCCGAAGCGGGTCCTACGAGCAGTACTTC
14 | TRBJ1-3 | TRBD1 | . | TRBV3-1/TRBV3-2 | CASSLTGAGNTIYF | TGTGCCAGCAGCCTAACAGGGGCTGGAAACACCATATATTTT
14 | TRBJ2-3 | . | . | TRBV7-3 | CASSPQPGTDTQYF | TGTGCCAGCAGCCCGCAACCGGGCACAGATACGCAGTATTTT
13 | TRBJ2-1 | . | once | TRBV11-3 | CASSLDSRAGQFF | TGTGCCAGCAGCTTAGATTCTAGAGCGGGGCAGTTCTTC
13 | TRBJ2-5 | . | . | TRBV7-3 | CASSLAGGETQYF | TGTGCCAGCAGCTTAGCCGGGGGAGAGACCCAGTACTTC
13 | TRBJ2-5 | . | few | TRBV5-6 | CASNPQGWETQYF | TGTGCCAGCAACCCACAAGGCTGGGAGACCCAGTACTTC
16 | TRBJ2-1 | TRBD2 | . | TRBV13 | CASTPPAGNHYNEQFF | TGTGCCAGCACCCCCCCAGCGGGAAATCATTACAATGAGCAGTTCTTC
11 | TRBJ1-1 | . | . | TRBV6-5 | CASSSPREAFF | TGTGCCAGCAGTTCGCCACGGGAAGCTTTCTTT
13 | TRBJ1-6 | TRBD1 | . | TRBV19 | CASGDRRLSPLHF | TGTGCCAGTGGGGACAGACGTCTTTCACCCCTCCACTTT
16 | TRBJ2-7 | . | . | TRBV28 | CASSSPGEGSSYEQYF | TGTGCCAGCAGTTCCCCAGGGGAGGGTAGCTCCTACGAGCAGTACTTC
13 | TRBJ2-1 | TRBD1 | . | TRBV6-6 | CASSRDRGLQQFF | TGTGCCAGCAGCCGAGACAGGGGGCTTCAGCAGTTCTTC
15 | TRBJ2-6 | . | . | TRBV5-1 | CASSLASSGANVLTF | TGCGCCAGCAGCTTGGCCTCCTCTGGGGCCAACGTCCTGACTTTC
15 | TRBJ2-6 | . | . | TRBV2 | CASTRHLSGANVLTF | TGTGCCAGCACCCGACACCTCTCTGGGGCCAACGTCCTGACTTTC
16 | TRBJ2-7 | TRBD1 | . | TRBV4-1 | CASSQERTGGVYEQYF | TGCGCCAGCAGCCAAGAAAGGACAGGGGGTGTCTACGAGCAGTACTTC
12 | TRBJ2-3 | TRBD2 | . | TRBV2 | CATRGDTDTQYF | TGTGCCACCCGGGGGGACACAGATACGCAGTATTTT
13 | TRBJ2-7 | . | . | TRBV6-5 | CAGSRDPTYEQYF | TGTGCCGGCTCCCGGGACCCAACCTACGAGCAGTACTTC
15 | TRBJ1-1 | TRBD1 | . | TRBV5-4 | CASSSMVAGGSEAFF | TGTGCCAGCAGCTCAATGGTGGCAGGGGGCTCTGAAGCTTTCTTT
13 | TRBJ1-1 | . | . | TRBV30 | CAWSQQGKTEAFF | TGTGCCTGGAGTCAGCAGGGTAAAACTGAAGCTTTCTTT
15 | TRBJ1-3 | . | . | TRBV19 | CASSISGSSGNTIYF | TGTGCCAGTAGTATAAGTGGTTCCTCTGGAAACACCATATATTTT
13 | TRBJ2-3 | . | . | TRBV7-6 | CASSPQLVDTQYF | TGTGCCAGCAGCCCGCAACTGGTAGATACGCAGTATTTT
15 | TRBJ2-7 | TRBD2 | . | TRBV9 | CASSVAQWSGGEQYF | TGTGCCAGCAGCGTAGCTCAATGGAGCGGGGGCGAGCAGTACTTC
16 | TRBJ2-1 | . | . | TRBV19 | CASSILGPNNYNEQFF | TGTGCCAGTAGTATTCTCGGGCCCAACAACTACAATGAGCAGTTCTTC
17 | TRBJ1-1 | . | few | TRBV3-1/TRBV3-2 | CASSQVVGTILITEAFF | TGTGCCAGCAGCCAAGTGGTGGGGACGATACTGATCACTGAAGCTTTCTTT
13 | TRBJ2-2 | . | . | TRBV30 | CAWSVLGNGELFF | TGTGCCTGGAGTGTACTGGGGAACGGGGAGCTGTTTTTT